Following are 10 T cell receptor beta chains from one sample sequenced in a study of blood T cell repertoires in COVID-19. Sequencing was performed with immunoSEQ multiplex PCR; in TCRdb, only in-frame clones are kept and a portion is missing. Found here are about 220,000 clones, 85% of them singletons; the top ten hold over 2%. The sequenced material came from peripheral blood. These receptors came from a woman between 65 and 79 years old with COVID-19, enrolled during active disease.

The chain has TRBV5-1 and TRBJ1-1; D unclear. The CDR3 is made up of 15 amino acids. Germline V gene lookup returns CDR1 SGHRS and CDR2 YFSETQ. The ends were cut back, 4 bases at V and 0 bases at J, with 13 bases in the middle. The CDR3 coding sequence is TGCGCCAGCAGCCAAGGGAGAGCGGTGAACACTGAAGCTTTCTTT. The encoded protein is CASSQGRAVNTEAFF. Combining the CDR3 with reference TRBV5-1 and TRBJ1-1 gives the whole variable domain KAGVTQTPRYLIKTRGQQVTLSCSPISGHRSVSWYQQTPGQGLQFLFEYFSETQRNKGNFPGRFSGRQFSNSRSEMNVSTLELGDSALYLCASSQGRAVNTEAFFGQGTRLTVV.

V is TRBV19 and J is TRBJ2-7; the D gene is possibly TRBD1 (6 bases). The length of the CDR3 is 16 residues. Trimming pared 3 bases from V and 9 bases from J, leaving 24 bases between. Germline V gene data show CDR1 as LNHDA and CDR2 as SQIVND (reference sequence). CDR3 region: CASSMNPGQLLVAQYF. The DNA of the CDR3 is TGTGCCAGTAGTATGAACCCCGGACAGTTGCTAGTTGCGCAGTACTTC.

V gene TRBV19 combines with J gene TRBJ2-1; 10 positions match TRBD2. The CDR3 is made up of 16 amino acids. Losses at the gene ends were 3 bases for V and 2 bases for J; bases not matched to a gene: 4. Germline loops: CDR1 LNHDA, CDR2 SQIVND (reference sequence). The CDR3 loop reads CASSILAGATYNEQFF. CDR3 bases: TGTGCCAGTAGTATCCTAGCGGGGGCCACCTACAATGAGCAGTTCTTC.

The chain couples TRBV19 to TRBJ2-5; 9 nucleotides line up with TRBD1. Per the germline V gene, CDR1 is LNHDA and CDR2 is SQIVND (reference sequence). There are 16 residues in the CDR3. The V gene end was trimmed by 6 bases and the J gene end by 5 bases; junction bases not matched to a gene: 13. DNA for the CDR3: TGTGCCAGTAGCCCATTAGGGACAGGGATGGAGGAGACCCAGTACTTC. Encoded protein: CASSPLGTGMEETQYF.

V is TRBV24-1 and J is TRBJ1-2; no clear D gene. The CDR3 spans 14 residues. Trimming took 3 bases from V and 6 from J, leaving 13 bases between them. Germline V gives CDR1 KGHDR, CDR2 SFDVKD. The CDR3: CATSDGAGADGYTF. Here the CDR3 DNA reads TGTGCCACCAGTGATGGCGCGGGCGCGGATGGCTACACCTTC.

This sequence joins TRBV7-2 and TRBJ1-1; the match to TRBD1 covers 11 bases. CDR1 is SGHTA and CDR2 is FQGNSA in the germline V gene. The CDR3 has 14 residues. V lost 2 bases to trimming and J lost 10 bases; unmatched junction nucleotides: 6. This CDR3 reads CASSLQRTGGSAFF. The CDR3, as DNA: TGTGCCAGCAGCTTACAGAGGACAGGGGGCTCAGCTTTCTTT.

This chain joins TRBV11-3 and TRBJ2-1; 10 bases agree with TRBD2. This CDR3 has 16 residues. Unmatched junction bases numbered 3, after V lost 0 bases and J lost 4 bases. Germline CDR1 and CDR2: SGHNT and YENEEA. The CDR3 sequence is CASSLDIAGGYNEQFF. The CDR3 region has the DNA TGTGCCAGCAGCTTAGATATAGCGGGAGGTTACAATGAGCAGTTCTTC. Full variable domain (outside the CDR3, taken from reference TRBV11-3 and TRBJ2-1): EAGVVQSPRYKIIEKKQPVAFWCNPISGHNTLYWYLQNLGQGPELLIRYENEEAVDDSQLPKDRFSAERLKGVDSTLKIQPAELGDSAVYLCASSLDIAGGYNEQFFGPGTRLTVL.

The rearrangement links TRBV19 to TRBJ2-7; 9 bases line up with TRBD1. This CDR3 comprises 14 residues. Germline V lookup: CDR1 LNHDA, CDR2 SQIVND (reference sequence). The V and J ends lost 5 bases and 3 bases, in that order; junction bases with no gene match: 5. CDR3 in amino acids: CASSPGTGRYEQYF. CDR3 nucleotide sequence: TGTGCCAGTAGTCCGGGGACAGGGCGCTACGAGCAGTACTTC.

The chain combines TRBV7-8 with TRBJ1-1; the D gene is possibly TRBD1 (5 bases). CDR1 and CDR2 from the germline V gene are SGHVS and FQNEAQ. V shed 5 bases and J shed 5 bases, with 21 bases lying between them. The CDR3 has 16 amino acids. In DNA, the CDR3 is TGTGCCAGCAGCCCGTTAGTGGGGGTTGGGGGGACTGAAGCTTTCTTT. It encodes CASSPLVGVGGTEAFF.

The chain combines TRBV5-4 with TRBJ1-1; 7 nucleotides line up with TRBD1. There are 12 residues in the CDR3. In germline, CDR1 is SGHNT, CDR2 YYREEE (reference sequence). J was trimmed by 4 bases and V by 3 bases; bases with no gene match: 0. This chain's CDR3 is CASSSGGTEAFF. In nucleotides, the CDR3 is TGTGCCAGCAGCTCAGGGGGCACTGAAGCTTTCTTT.